A single sample gave rise to the 25 T cell receptor beta chains below, sequenced in a study of T cell repertoires in cytomegalovirus infection (dated by TCRdb to the late 2010s). The data were produced on an Illumina HiSeq 1500. TCRdb reworked the public reads: Q25 trimming with fastp, MiXCR clone assembly, productive beta chains retained. Rows merge per CDR3 protein into single entries with the most common DNA and genes. The sample table records approximately 320,000 distinct CDR3 sequences; 8% to 10% of these occur just once. The biggest ten clones account for about 4.5% of the sample. The sample comprised PBMCs. Source of these receptors: a human donor in good health (CMV status not recorded). Some clones in this sample may be carry-over from other donors' samples.

This clonotype was seen only a few times. V usage is TRBV29-1 and J usage is TRBJ1-1; possible D gene TRBD1, 5 bases. Trimming stripped 4 bases from V and 0 bases from J, with 15 bases between. Germline values: CDR1 SQVTM, CDR2 ANQGSEA. The CDR3 is 15 amino acids. The DNA for the CDR3 is TGCAGCGTTGTGGTCCGGGACGGCTTGAACACTGAAGCTTTCTTT. Its translation: CSVVVRDGLNTEAFF.

The chain is built from TRBV2 and TRBJ1-6; D not resolved. Trimming took 11 bases from V and 11 from J, leaving 16 bases between them. Germline lookup yields CDR1 SNHLY and CDR2 FYNNEI. This CDR3 is 12 amino acids long. Here the CDR3 reads CAHKGRATPLHF. The DNA for the CDR3 is TGTGCCCATAAGGGCCGAGCGACACCCCTCCACTTT.

CDR3 protein: CASSQTGQGANNSPLHF. The CDR3 nucleotides are TGCGCCAGCAGCCAGACAGGACAGGGGGCAAATAATTCACCCCTCCACTTT. The chain carries TRBV4-1 and TRBJ1-6, with 11 bases aligning to TRBD1. Germline V gene lookup returns CDR1 MGHRA and CDR2 YSYEKL. V lost 3 bases and J lost 5; bases outside the gene matches: 6. This CDR3 spans 17 amino acids.

This clonotype occurred many times. The rearrangement links TRBV7-2 to TRBJ1-5; a possible D gene is TRBD1 (6 bases). The germline gives CDR1 SGHTA, CDR2 FQGNSA. V was trimmed by 5 bases and J by 6 bases, leaving 11 bases between them. This CDR3 is built from 13 residues. DNA for the CDR3: TGTGCCAGCAGCAACAGGGCTGGTCAGCCCCAGCATTTT. It yields the protein CASSNRAGQPQHF. The full variable domain, with the rest looked up from reference TRBV7-2 and TRBJ1-5, is GAGVSQSPSNKVTEKGKDVELRCDPISGHTALYWYRQSLGQGLEFLIYFQGNSAPDKSGLPSDRFSAERTGGSVSTLTIQRTQQEDSAVYLCASSNRAGQPQHFGDGTRLSIL.

This clonotype was counted a few times. J is TRBJ1-2 and V is TRBV7-2; 12 nucleotides match TRBD1. V trimming: 6 bases; J trimming: 7 bases; junction bases outside the gene matches: 18. CDR1 and CDR2 from the germline V gene are SGHTA and FQGNSA. The CDR3 spans 18 residues. The CDR3 nucleotides read TGTGCCAGCAGTCTTAGGCCGGGACAGGGGGCGTCTAAGCGTGGCTACACCTTC. It is translated as CASSLRPGQGASKRGYTF.

This chain uses TRBV7-6 with TRBJ1-4, with a possible D match to TRBD1 (5 bases). This CDR3 has 18 amino acids. V shed 6 bases and J shed 0 bases, with 20 bases lying between them. Germline V CDR1 and CDR2: SGHVS, FNYEAQ. The CDR3 coding sequence is TGTGCCAGCAGTTCACCCCTGGGTGGGGGTGCAACTAATGAAAAACTGTTTTTT. Protein sequence: CASSSPLGGGATNEKLFF.

At least ten counts were recorded for this clonotype. This CDR3 is CASSRGGANTGELFF. In nucleotides, the CDR3 is TGTGCCAGCAGTCGCGGGGGGGCGAACACCGGGGAGCTGTTTTTT. V gene TRBV6-6 combines with J gene TRBJ2-2; 9 bases match TRBD2. Germline CDR1 is MNHNY and CDR2 is SVGAGI (reference sequence). V dropped 5 bases and J dropped 0; count of bases not matched to a gene: 1. This CDR3 comprises 15 residues.

The CDR3: CASSPRHSLDQPQHF. CDR3 coding DNA: TGTGCCAGTAGTCCTAGACATAGCCTCGATCAGCCCCAGCATTTT. V and J are TRBV19 and TRBJ1-5; D gene uncertain. This CDR3 contains 15 residues. V lost 5 bases and J lost 5, with 16 bases in between. Germline V gene lookup returns CDR1 LNHDA and CDR2 SQIVND (reference sequence).

This clonotype was counted many times. The CDR3 loop reads CASSPGTGPIYGYTF. The DNA for the CDR3 is TGTGCCAGCAGCCCGGGGACAGGGCCTATTTATGGCTACACCTTC. The genes are TRBV7-2 and TRBJ1-2; 9 bases are shared with TRBD1. This CDR3 contains 15 residues. Germline V CDR1 and CDR2: SGHTA, FQGNSA. Trimming at V came to 5 bases and at J to 5 bases, leaving 9 bases not matched to a gene. The complete variable domain, with remaining parts taken from reference TRBV7-2 and TRBJ1-2, reads GAGVSQSPSNKVTEKGKDVELRCDPISGHTALYWYRQSLGQGLEFLIYFQGNSAPDKSGLPSDRFSAERTGGSVSTLTIQRTQQEDSAVYLCASSPGTGPIYGYTFGSGTRLTVV.

The J gene is TRBJ1-1, the V gene TRBV12-3 or TRBV12-4; D is ambiguous. CDR3 length equals 13 residues. The V end lost 3 bases, the J end lost 0 bases, and 5 bases lay between the germline ends. CDR3 sequence (DNA): TGTGCCAGCAGTTTGAGCATGAACACTGAAGCTTTCTTT. It yields the protein CASSLSMNTEAFF.

This clonotype has just a few counts. The chain combines TRBV9 with TRBJ2-6, with 7 positions matching TRBD1. Germline values: CDR1 SGDLS, CDR2 YYNGEE. This CDR3 region has 18 residues. The V and J ends lost 4 bases and 0 bases, in that order; junction bases with no gene match: 10. CDR3 sequence reads: CASSTYRGKLSGANVLTF. CDR3 nucleotides: TGTGCCAGCAGCACCTACAGGGGAAAGCTCTCTGGGGCCAACGTCCTGACTTTC.

This clonotype was seen a few times. The V call is TRBV20-1, the J call TRBJ1-6, with unresolved D. This CDR3 spans 13 amino acids. CDR1 is DFQATT, CDR2 SNEGSKA, per germline (reference sequence). The V gene lost 6 bases and the J gene lost 5 bases, with 11 bases spanning the gap. The CDR3 nucleotides read TGCAGTGCAGCCGGGCCGAATAATTCACCCCTCCACTTT. Protein product: CSAAGPNNSPLHF.

This clonotype was counted only a few times. Mismatch with germline at one junction end may stem from a read error. The CDR3 sequence is CASRGQGGTETFF. The CDR3 DNA is TGTGCCAGCAGGGGACAGGGGGGGACTGAAACTTTCTTT. This chain uses TRBV6-6 with TRBJ1-1, with 11 bases aligning to TRBD1. Germline CDR1 and CDR2: MNHNY and SVGAGI (reference sequence). This CDR3 has 13 residues.

At least ten counts were recorded for this clonotype. The rearrangement links TRBV7-2 to TRBJ2-7; D gene uncertain. The V and J ends lost 1 base and 4 bases respectively, with 11 bases between them. The V gene's germline CDR1 is SGHTA and CDR2 FQGNSA. The CDR3 is 14 amino acids. Here the CDR3 reads CASSLDEVIYEQYF. The CDR3 nucleotides are TGTGCCAGCAGCTTAGACGAGGTGATTTACGAGCAGTACTTC.

J is TRBJ2-7 and V is TRBV27; D might be TRBD2 (5 bases). CDR1 and CDR2 from the germline V gene are MNHEY and SMNVEV (reference sequence). The V end lost 5 bases, the J end lost 2 bases, and 13 bases lay between the germline ends. This CDR3 is built from 14 residues. CDR3 protein: CASSLYEGTYEQYF. CDR3 bases: TGTGCCAGCAGTCTGTATGAGGGAACCTACGAGCAGTACTTC.

This clonotype was counted ten times or more. The chain employs TRBV28 and TRBJ1-5; D ambiguous. This CDR3 has 14 amino acids. V was trimmed by 2 bases and J by 2 bases, leaving 7 bases between them. Germline values: CDR1 MDHEN, CDR2 SYDVKM. CDR3 loop: CASSLTLGNQPQHF. In DNA form, the CDR3 reads TGTGCCAGCAGTTTAACTCTCGGCAATCAGCCCCAGCATTTT.

This clonotype was picked up many times. J is TRBJ2-1 and V is TRBV7-9; TRBD1 is a possible D gene (5 bases). V was clipped by 0 bases and J by 2 bases, with 8 bases between them. The CDR3 contains 15 residues. CDR1 is SEHNR and CDR2 is FQNEAQ in the germline V gene (reference sequence). CDR3 in DNA: TGTGCCAGCAGCTTAGCCAGGGCCCCCTACAATGAGCAGTTCTTC. Protein sequence: CASSLARAPYNEQFF.

The table lists this clonotype with many counts. This CDR3 reads CASSQDVGAATYEQYF. The DNA for the CDR3 is TGTGCCAGCAGCCAAGATGTGGGGGCAGCAACCTACGAGCAGTACTTC. This chain links TRBV14 with TRBJ2-7, with D possibly matching TRBD1 (6 bases). V was cut by 0 bases and J by 2 bases, with 14 bases left in between. The CDR3 runs 16 residues. Germline V gene sequence: CDR1 SGHDN, CDR2 FVKESK.

This clonotype was picked up many times. The chain is built from TRBV10-3 and TRBJ2-3, with 10 bases lining up with TRBD1. Germline V CDR1 and CDR2: ENHRY, SYGVKD. V shed 3 bases, J shed 8 bases, and the junction held 8 bases outside the gene matches. CDR3 length: 15 amino acids. The CDR3 region is CAISDRDRGIGTQYF. CDR3 DNA: TGTGCCATCAGTGACCGGGACAGGGGAATTGGTACGCAGTATTTT.

The J gene is TRBJ2-7, the V gene TRBV7-6; no clear D. With 0 bases removed from V and 6 bases from J, the gap between germline ends came to 9 bases. Germline V gives CDR1 SGHVS, CDR2 FNYEAQ. There are 13 residues in the CDR3. The CDR3 nucleotides read TGTGCCAGCAGCTTAGCGATAGGCGGCGAGCAGTACTTC. Translation: CASSLAIGGEQYF.

V gene TRBV20-1 combines with J gene TRBJ2-7; D not resolved. Deletions cut 2 bases from V and 4 bases from J, with 15 bases between. There are 14 residues in the CDR3. Germline V lookup: CDR1 DFQATT, CDR2 SNEGSKA (reference sequence). This chain's CDR3 is CSARPLRSGYEQYF. The CDR3 DNA follows: TGCAGTGCTAGACCCTTAAGAAGTGGGTACGAGCAGTACTTC.

Many counts were recorded for this clonotype. The rearrangement links TRBV12-3 or TRBV12-4 to TRBJ1-2, with D maybe TRBD1 (5 bases). Trimming pared 5 bases from V and 4 bases from J, leaving 11 bases between. The CDR3 consists of 13 residues. Written as DNA, the CDR3 is TGTGCCAGCAGTCCGGGGACGGCCTATGGCTACACCTTC. Encoded protein: CASSPGTAYGYTF.

Written as DNA, the CDR3 is TGTGCCAGCAGCGCCGGCGGGAGATCCTACAATGAGCAGTTCTTC. Residues: CASSAGGRSYNEQFF. The rearrangement uses TRBV9 and TRBJ2-1; 7 bases match TRBD2. The CDR3 spans 15 residues. J was trimmed by 1 base and V by 3 bases; bases with no gene match: 4. CDR1 SGDLS and CDR2 YYNGEE come from the germline V gene.

This clonotype was found many times. The CDR3 spells CASSLSGTSFAGELFF. Here the CDR3 DNA reads TGTGCCAGCAGCTTATCCGGGACTAGTTTTGCCGGGGAGCTGTTTTTT. The chain carries TRBV7-6 and TRBJ2-2; 8 positions agree with TRBD2. This CDR3 region has 16 residues. CDR1 and CDR2 (germline): SGHVS, FNYEAQ. V lost 2 bases to trimming and J lost 6 bases; unmatched junction nucleotides: 8.

Comment on this clonotype: A much more abundant neighbour one base away suggests this may be a read error. The chain combines TRBV19 with TRBJ2-1; D unresolved. With 3 bases removed from V and 7 bases from J, the gap between germline ends came to 7 bases. The V gene's germline CDR1 is LNHDA and CDR2 SQIVND (reference sequence). The CDR3 is 12 residues long. Here the CDR3 DNA reads TGTGCCAGTAGTATCTTTGTAAATGAGCAGTTCTTC. Translated: CASSIFVNEQFF.